This T cell receptor beta chain is drawn from a study of T cell repertoires in MIS-A myocarditis. The CDR3 loop spans 14 amino acids. V lost 6 bases, J lost 4 bases, and 15 bases lay in between. The V gene's germline CDR1 is LNHDA and CDR2 SQIVND (reference sequence). Assay used: immunoSEQ multiplex PCR; TCRdb lists only in-frame clones, some missing. The table shows about 11,000 clones, with approximately 80% occurring only once. The sample consisted of right ventricle heart tissue obtained at autopsy. The sequence derives from a man aged 18 to 30 with fulminant myocarditis from multisystem inflammatory syndrome in adults (MIS-A) after COVID-19. V gene TRBV19 combines with J gene TRBJ1-1; D not resolved. The DNA of the CDR3 is TGTGCCAGTAGCCCCATTCTGACAACCACTGAAGCTTTCTTT. The encoded protein is CASSPILTTTEAFF. Filled out from reference TRBV19 and TRBJ1-1, the complete variable domain reads DGGITQSPKYLFRKEGQNVTLSCEQNLNHDAMYWYRQDPGQGLRLIYYSQIVNDFQKGDIAEGYSVSREKKESFPLTVTSAQKNPTAFYLCASSPILTTTEAFFGQGTRLTVV.